The 11 T cell receptor beta chains given below trace back to one sample, sequenced in a study of blood T cell repertoires in COVID-19. The method was immunoSEQ multiplex PCR; TCRdb's version includes in-frame clones alone and lacks a portion of them. The sample records nearly 30,000 clones, roughly nine tenths being singletons. The sample was peripheral blood. These TCRs come from a man between 70 and 80 years old with active or convalescent COVID-19.

The chain carries TRBV5-1 and TRBJ2-3; no reliable D call. V was shortened by 0 bases and J by 3 bases, with 8 bases between the two germline ends. This CDR3 has 14 amino acids. Germline V gives CDR1 SGHRS, CDR2 YFSETQ. Here the CDR3 DNA reads TGCGCCAGCAGCTTGGCCTCTTTAACAGATACGCAGTATTTT. Its protein is CASSLASLTDTQYF.

This chain uses TRBV6-5 with TRBJ1-2; 12 positions match TRBD1. Losses at the gene ends were 3 bases for V and 4 bases for J; bases not matched to a gene: 6. CDR1 MNHEY and CDR2 SVGAGI come from the germline V gene. The CDR3 spans 16 residues. The CDR3 nucleotides are TGTGCCAGCAGTTATACCGGGACAGGGGGCACCTATGGCTACACCTTC. It translates to CASSYTGTGGTYGYTF.

CDR3 sequence reads: CASSLLAVSSYNEQFF. CDR3 nucleotide sequence: TGTGCCAGCAGCTTACTCGCGGTTAGCTCCTACAATGAGCAGTTCTTC. This chain links TRBV7-2 with TRBJ2-1; D gene uncertain. V lost 2 bases to trimming and J lost 0 bases, with 11 bases between them. Germline values: CDR1 SGHTA, CDR2 FQGNSA. This CDR3 has 16 residues.

This chain connects TRBV25-1 to TRBJ1-2; perhaps TRBD1 as D (5 bases). The CDR3 contains 14 residues. V lost 7 bases and J lost 6, with 18 bases in between. Germline assignment: CDR1 MGHDK and CDR2 SYGVNS. This CDR3 is CASTGQGRGDGYTF. The CDR3 coding sequence is TGTGCCAGCACTGGGCAGGGTAGAGGTGATGGCTACACCTTC.

Here the CDR3 reads CASSEVRGTEAFF. The DNA of the CDR3 is TGTGCCAGCAGTGAGGTCCGGGGCACTGAAGCTTTCTTT. The chain has TRBV6-1 and TRBJ1-1; D unclear. This CDR3 comprises 13 residues. V was pared by 3 bases and J by 4 bases, with 9 bases between. CDR1 is MNHNS and CDR2 is SASEGT in the germline V gene.

The V and J genes are TRBV6-6 and TRBJ1-1; 8 bases fit TRBD1. CDR1 and CDR2 from the germline V gene are MNHNY and SVGAGI (reference sequence). The CDR3 consists of 13 residues. J gave up 5 bases and V 2 bases, and 1 base lay outside the gene matches. This chain's CDR3 is CASSYRTGTEAFF. CDR3 DNA: TGTGCCAGCAGTTACAGGACAGGGACTGAAGCTTTCTTT.

The rearrangement links TRBV6-6 to TRBJ1-4, with D possibly matching TRBD1 (6 bases). The CDR3 length is 13 residues. Germline V CDR1 and CDR2: MNHNY, SVGAGI (reference sequence). Trimming cost V 8 bases and J 5 bases, with 12 bases left between them. Written as DNA, the CDR3 is TGTGCCAGCCAACGACAGGAGAATGAAAAACTGTTTTTT. Protein sequence: CASQRQENEKLFF.

The chain combines TRBV7-9 with TRBJ2-5; 8 bases are a match to TRBD1. The V gene end was trimmed by 3 bases and the J gene end by 6 bases; junction bases not matched to a gene: 6. Germline V gene lookup returns CDR1 SEHNR and CDR2 FQNEAQ (reference sequence). This CDR3 is built from 14 residues. The CDR3 DNA reads as TGTGCCAGCAGCTTGGACAGGGCGACGAAGACCCAGTACTTC. As protein: CASSLDRATKTQYF.

In nucleotides, the CDR3 is TGTGCCAGCAGCTTAGGGGCGGGACAGACTTTAGTTGGCTACACCTTC. It specifies CASSLGAGQTLVGYTF. The chain has TRBV7-9 and TRBJ1-2; 7 bases are a match to TRBD1. This CDR3 has 16 amino acids. Germline loops: CDR1 SEHNR, CDR2 FQNEAQ (reference sequence). The junction had 12 bases not matched to a gene; V was cut back by 1 base and J by 7 bases.

The J gene is TRBJ1-1, the V gene TRBV27, with 9 positions matching TRBD1. Germline values: CDR1 MNHEY, CDR2 SMNVEV (reference sequence). The trim removed 2 bases at V and 7 bases at J, leaving 14 bases unmatched. The CDR3 is 17 residues long. In nucleotides, the CDR3 is TGTGCCAGCAGTTTAGGGTGGACAGGGGTAATCCCAAATGAAGCTTTCTTT. Its protein product is CASSLGWTGVIPNEAFF.

V and J are TRBV5-8 and TRBJ2-2; 7 bases match TRBD2. From germline, CDR1 is SGHTS and CDR2 YDEGEE. This CDR3 spans 15 amino acids. Trimming at V came to 1 base and at J to 7 bases, leaving 7 bases not matched to a gene. CDR3 amino acids: CASSLYGGNHGELFF. CDR3 coding DNA: TGTGCCAGCAGCTTGTACGGGGGGAACCACGGGGAGCTGTTTTTT.